This TCR beta chain was identified during a study of regulatory T cells in long-lasting Graves disease. Library construction for TCR beta used iRepertoire HTBI primers and Arm-PCR of CDR3 regions. How the authors handled the data: Overall, samples carried 62 TRBV and 14 TRBJ segments. Each CDR3 protein is one row after TCRdb ran MiXCR on the multiplex PCR reads. The V and J calls here are based on TCRdb, not the publication. The sample carries some 370,000 distinct CDR3 sequences, 20% recorded once. This CDR3 has 16 amino acids. V dropped 5 bases and J dropped 9; count of bases not matched to a gene: 16. Germline lookup yields CDR1 SGHVS and CDR2 FQNEAQ. This clonotype was counted ten times or more. Its antigen is still unknown. Study conclusions and caveats: Peripheral blood was the sole material, not thyroid tissue.

Time point here: persistent/refractory GD, antithyroid drugs over 5 years with positive TRAb. PBMC RNA was the source of the TCR library. This chain links TRBV7-8 with TRBJ2-5; 9 bases map to TRBD2. The clonotype was recovered from a female donor with Graves disease. This specimen was peripheral blood mononuclear cells (PBMCs), taken when the disease was refractory, from a patient treated with antithyroid drugs. CDR3 residues: CASSQQRRGLATAQYF. The CDR3 DNA follows: TGTGCCAGCAGCCAACAAAGACGAGGACTAGCGACTGCCCAGTACTTC. Looking up the rest from reference TRBV7-8 and TRBJ2-5 gives the full variable domain: GAGVSQSPRYKVAKRGQDVALRCDPISGHVSLFWYQQALGQGPEFLTYFQNEAQLDKSGLPSDRFFAERPEGSVSTLKIQRTQQEDSAVYLCASSQQRRGLATAQYFGPGTRLLVL.